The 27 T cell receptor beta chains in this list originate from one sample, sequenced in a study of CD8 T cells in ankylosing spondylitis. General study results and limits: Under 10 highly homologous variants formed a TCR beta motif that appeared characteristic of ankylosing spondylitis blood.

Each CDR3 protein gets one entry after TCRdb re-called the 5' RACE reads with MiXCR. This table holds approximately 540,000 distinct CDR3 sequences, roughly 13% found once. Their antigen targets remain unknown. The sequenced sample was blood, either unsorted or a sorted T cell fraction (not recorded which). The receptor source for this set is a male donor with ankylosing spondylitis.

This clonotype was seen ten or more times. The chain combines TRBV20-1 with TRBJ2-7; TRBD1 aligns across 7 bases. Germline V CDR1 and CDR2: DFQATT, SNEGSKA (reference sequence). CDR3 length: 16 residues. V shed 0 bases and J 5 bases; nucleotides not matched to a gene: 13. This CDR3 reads CSARDLQTTDRNEQYF. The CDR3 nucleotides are TGCAGTGCTAGAGATCTCCAAACAACGGACAGGAACGAGCAGTACTTC.

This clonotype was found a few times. DNA of the CDR3: TGCAGTGCTAGTGCTAGTTTCCGAGAGACCCAGTACTTC. This sequence encodes CSASASFRETQYF. The chain carries TRBV20-1 and TRBJ2-5; D unresolved. The V end was cut by 3 bases, the J end by 4 bases, with 12 bases between. Germline lookup yields CDR1 DFQATT and CDR2 SNEGSKA (reference sequence). CDR3 size: 13 residues.

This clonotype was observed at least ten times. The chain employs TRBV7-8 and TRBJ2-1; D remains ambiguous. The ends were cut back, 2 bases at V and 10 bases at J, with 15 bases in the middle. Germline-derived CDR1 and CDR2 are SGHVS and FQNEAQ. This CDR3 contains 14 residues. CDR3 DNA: TGTGCCAGCAGCTTATTAGCTGGTGGGCGGGAGCAGTTCTTC. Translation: CASSLLAGGREQFF.

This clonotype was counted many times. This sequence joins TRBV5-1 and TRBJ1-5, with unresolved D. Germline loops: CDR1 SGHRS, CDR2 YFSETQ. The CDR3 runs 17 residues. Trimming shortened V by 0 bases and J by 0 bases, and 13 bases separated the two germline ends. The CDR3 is CASSLVPTAGSNQPQHF. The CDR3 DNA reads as TGCGCCAGCAGCTTGGTTCCTACCGCAGGTAGCAATCAGCCCCAGCATTTT.

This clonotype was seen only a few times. CDR3 coding DNA: TGCAGCGTTAGGGGGCTAGCGGGAGGCGAGCAGTACGTC. Translating gives CSVRGLAGGEQYV. The V and J genes are TRBV29-1 and TRBJ2-7; 11 bases are a match to TRBD2. Germline values: CDR1 SQVTM, CDR2 ANQGSEA. Germline trimming cut 5 bases from V and 6 bases from J; bases unmatched to any gene: 6. The CDR3 length is 13 residues.

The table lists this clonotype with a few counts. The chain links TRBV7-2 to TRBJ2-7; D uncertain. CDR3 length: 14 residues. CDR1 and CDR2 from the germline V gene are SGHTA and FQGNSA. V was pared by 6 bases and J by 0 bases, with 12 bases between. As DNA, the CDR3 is TGTGCCAGCAGATACACGGCGGACTCCTACGAGCAGTACTTC. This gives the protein CASRYTADSYEQYF.

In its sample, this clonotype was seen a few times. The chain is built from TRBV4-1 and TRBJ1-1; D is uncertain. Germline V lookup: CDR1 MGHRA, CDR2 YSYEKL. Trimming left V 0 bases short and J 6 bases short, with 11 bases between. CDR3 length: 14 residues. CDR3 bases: TGCGCCAGCAGCCAAGATTTTAGCAGCCCTGAAGCTTTCTTT. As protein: CASSQDFSSPEAFF.

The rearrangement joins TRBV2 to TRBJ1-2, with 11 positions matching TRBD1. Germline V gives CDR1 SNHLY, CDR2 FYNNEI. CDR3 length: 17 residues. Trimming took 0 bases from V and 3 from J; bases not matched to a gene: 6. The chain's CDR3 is CASSEADGQGADYGYTF. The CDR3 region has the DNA TGTGCCAGCAGTGAAGCAGATGGACAGGGGGCGGACTATGGCTACACCTTC.

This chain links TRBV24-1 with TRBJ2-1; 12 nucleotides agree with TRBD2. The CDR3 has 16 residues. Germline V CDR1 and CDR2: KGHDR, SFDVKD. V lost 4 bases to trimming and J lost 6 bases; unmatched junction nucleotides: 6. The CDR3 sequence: CATSDPLAGGPNEQFF. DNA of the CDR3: TGTGCCACCAGTGACCCACTAGCGGGAGGCCCCAATGAGCAGTTCTTC.

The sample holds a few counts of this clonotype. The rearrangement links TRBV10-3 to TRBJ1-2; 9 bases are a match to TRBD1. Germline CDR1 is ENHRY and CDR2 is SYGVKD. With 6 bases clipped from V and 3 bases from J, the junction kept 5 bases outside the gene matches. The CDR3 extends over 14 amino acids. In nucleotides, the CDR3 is TGTGCCATCAGCCGGGGACAGGGATACTATGGCTACACCTTC. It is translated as CAISRGQGYYGYTF.

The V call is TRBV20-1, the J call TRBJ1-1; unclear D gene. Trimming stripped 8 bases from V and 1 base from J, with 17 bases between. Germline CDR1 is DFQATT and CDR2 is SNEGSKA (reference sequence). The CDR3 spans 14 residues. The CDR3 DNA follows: TGCAGTATTCCTCCGGTGGCTTCGAACACTGAAGCTTTCTTT. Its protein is CSIPPVASNTEAFF.

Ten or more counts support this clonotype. Here the CDR3 DNA reads TGCGCCAGCAGCTTGCAGGCGACTAGCGGGACCGGGGAGCTGTTTTTT. Encoded protein: CASSLQATSGTGELFF. V usage is TRBV5-1 and J usage is TRBJ2-2; 10 nucleotides match TRBD2. V lost 1 base to trimming and J lost 5 bases; unmatched junction nucleotides: 5. The germline V gene encodes CDR1 SGHRS and CDR2 YFSETQ. CDR3 size: 16 residues.

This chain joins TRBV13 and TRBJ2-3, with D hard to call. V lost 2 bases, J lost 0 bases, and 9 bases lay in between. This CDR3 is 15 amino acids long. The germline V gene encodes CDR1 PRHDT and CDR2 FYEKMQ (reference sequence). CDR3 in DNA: TGTGCCAGCAGCTTACAGGAGATTAGCACAGATACGCAGTATTTT. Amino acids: CASSLQEISTDTQYF.

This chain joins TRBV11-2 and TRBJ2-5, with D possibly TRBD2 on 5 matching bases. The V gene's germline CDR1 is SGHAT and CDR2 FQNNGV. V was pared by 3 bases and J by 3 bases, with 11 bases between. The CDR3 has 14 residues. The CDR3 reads CASSLVSREETQYF. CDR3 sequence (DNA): TGTGCCAGCAGCTTGGTCTCGCGGGAAGAGACCCAGTACTTC.

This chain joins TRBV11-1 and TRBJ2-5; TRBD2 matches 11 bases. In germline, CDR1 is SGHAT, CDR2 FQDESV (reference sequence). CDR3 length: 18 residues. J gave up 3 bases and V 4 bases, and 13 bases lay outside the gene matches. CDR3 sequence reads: CASSWAGTSGTYEETQYF. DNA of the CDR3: TGTGCCAGCAGCTGGGCCGGGACTAGCGGAACGTACGAAGAGACCCAGTACTTC.

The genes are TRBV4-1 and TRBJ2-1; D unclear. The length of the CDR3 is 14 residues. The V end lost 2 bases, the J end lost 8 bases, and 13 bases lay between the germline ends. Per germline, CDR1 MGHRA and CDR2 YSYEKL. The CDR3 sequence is CASSQTPTRDEQFF. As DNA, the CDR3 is TGCGCCAGCAGCCAAACCCCGACAAGGGATGAGCAGTTCTTC.

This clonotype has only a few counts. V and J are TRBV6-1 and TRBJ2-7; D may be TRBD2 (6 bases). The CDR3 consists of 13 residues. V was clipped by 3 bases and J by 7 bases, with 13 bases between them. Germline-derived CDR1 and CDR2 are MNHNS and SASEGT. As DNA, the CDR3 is TGTGCCAGCAGTGAGCATCCAGGGACTGAGCAGTACTTC. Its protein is CASSEHPGTEQYF.

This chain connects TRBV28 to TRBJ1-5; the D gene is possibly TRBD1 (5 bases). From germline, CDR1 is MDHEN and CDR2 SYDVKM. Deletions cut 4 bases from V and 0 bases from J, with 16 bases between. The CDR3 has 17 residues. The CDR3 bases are TGTGCCAGCAGTTCCGTGACAGAAGACAATAGCAATCAGCCCCAGCATTTT. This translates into CASSSVTEDNSNQPQHF.

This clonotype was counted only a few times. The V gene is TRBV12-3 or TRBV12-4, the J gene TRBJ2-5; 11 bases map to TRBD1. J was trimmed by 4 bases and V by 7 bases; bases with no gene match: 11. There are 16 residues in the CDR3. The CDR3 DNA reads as TGTGCCAGCAAAATGGACAGGGGGCAAATTGGAGAGACCCAGTACTTC. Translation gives CASKMDRGQIGETQYF.

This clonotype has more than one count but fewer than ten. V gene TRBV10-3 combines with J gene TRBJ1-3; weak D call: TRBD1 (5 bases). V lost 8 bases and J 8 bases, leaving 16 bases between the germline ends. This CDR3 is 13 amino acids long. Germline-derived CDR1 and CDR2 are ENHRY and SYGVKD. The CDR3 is CAIAGGTGDTIYF. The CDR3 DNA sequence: TGTGCCATCGCGGGAGGGACTGGGGACACCATATATTTT.

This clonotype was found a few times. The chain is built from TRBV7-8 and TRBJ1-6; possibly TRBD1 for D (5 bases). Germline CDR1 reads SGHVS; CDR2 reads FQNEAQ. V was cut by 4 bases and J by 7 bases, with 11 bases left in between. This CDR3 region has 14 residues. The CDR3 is CASSSTDSNSPLHF. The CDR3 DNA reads TGTGCCAGCAGCTCGACAGATTCCAATTCACCCCTCCACTTT.

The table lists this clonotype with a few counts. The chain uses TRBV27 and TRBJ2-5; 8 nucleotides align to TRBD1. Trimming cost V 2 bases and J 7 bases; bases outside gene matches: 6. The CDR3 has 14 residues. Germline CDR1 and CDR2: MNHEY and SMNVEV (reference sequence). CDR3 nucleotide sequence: TGTGCCAGCAGTTTAAGGGCAGGGGGCGGGACCCAGTACTTC. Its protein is CASSLRAGGGTQYF.

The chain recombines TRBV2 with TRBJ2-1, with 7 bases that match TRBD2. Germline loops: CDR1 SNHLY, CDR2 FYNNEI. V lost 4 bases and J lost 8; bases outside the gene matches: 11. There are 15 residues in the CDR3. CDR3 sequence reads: CASSGAGVLGDEQFF. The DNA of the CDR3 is TGTGCCAGCAGTGGGGCGGGAGTCCTTGGGGATGAGCAGTTCTTC. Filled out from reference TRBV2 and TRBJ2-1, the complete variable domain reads EPEVTQTPSHQVTQMGQEVILRCVPISNHLYFYWYRQILGQKVEFLVSFYNNEISEKSEIFDDQFSVERPDGSNFTLKIRSTKLEDSAMYFCASSGAGVLGDEQFFGPGTRLTVL.

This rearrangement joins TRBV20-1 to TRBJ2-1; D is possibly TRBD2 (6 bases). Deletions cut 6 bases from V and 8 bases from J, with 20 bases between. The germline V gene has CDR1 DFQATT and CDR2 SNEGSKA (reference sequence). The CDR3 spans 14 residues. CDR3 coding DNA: TGCAGTGCGCGTACTAGCCGGCGGTGGGATGAGCAGTTCTTC. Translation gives CSARTSRRWDEQFF.

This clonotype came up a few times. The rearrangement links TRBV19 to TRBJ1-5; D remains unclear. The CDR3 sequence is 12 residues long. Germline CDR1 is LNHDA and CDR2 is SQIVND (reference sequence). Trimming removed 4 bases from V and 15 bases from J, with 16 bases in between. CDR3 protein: CASSNQMQFVHF. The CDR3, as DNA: TGTGCCAGTAGTAATCAGATGCAGTTTGTGCATTTT.

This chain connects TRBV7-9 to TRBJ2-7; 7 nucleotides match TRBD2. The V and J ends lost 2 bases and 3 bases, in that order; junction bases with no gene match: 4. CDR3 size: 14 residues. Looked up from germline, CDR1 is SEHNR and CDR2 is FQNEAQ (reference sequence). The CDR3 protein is CASSLSERGYEQYV. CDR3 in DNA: TGTGCCAGCAGCTTATCGGAGCGGGGCTACGAGCAGTACGTC.

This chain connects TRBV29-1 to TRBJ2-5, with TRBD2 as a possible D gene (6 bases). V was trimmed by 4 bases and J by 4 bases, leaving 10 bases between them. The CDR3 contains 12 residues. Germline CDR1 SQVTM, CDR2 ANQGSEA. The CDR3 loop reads CSVVLGGETQYF. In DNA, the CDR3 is TGCAGCGTTGTGCTGGGAGGAGAGACCCAGTACTTC.